One and the same sample provided the 14 T cell receptor beta chains below, sequenced in a study of T cells after yellow fever vaccination. TCRdb redid the calling of the 5' RACE reads with MiXCR, one entry per CDR3 protein. The sample lists roughly 160,000 distinct CDR3 sequences, about 7% occurring once. Source: CD4+ T cells sorted from PBMCs, taken 4 to 5 days after the first yellow fever vaccination. The receptors originated from a man aged 18 to 30 who received the YFV17D yellow fever vaccine.

This clonotype was seen a handful of times. The chain couples TRBV7-3 to TRBJ2-6; D is unclear. The CDR3 extends over 21 amino acids. Between the trimmed V and J ends, which lost 1 base and 0 bases, there was a span of 22 bases. CDR1 and CDR2 (germline): SGHTA, FQGTGA. CDR3 sequence: CASSLIPRSISPVSGANVLTF. The CDR3 nucleotides are TGTGCCAGCAGCTTAATTCCCCGGTCCATTTCCCCCGTCTCTGGGGCCAACGTCCTGACTTTC.

This clonotype was observed at least ten times. The chain employs TRBV6-2 or TRBV6-3 and TRBJ2-3; 7 bases match TRBD2. CDR1 MNHEY and CDR2 SVGEGT come from the germline V gene. V shed 5 bases, J shed 2 bases, and the junction held 7 bases outside the gene matches. This CDR3 contains 15 residues. CDR3 in DNA: TGTGCCAGCAGTGAATGGCGGGGGATCACAGATACGCAGTATTTT. This encodes CASSEWRGITDTQYF.

Many counts were recorded for this clonotype. The chain recombines TRBV5-1 with TRBJ2-5; 11 bases line up with TRBD1. Germline V gene data show CDR1 as SGHRS and CDR2 as YFSETQ. Trimming took 4 bases from V and 4 from J; bases not matched to a gene: 9. This CDR3 has 16 residues. CDR3 sequence (DNA): TGCGCCAGCAGCGCTACCGGGACAGGGGGTGGAGAGACCCAGTACTTC. Translation gives CASSATGTGGGETQYF.

This clonotype was seen a few times. V is TRBV6-2 or TRBV6-3 and J is TRBJ1-2; tentative D call: TRBD1 (5 bases). Germline CDR1 reads MNHEY; CDR2 reads SVGEGT. The V gene lost 5 bases and the J gene lost 8 bases, with 15 bases spanning the gap. CDR3 length: 13 amino acids. This chain's CDR3 is CASSTLLRGGYTF. For the CDR3, the DNA is TGTGCCAGCAGTACCCTTTTGAGGGGCGGCTACACCTTC.

The V and J genes are TRBV4-3 and TRBJ2-3; no reliable D call. In germline, CDR1 is LGHNA, CDR2 YSLEER. The CDR3 length is 13 residues. The ends were cut back, 0 bases at V and 8 bases at J, with 9 bases in the middle. The CDR3 reads CASSQDFRGTQYF. The CDR3 DNA is TGCGCCAGCAGCCAAGATTTCCGCGGTACGCAGTATTTT.

In this sample, this clonotype turned up a few times. The gene calls are TRBV5-1 and TRBJ1-2, with D unclear. Deletions cut 1 base from V and 4 bases from J, with 11 bases between. Germline V gene data show CDR1 as SGHRS and CDR2 as YFSETQ. The CDR3 runs to 14 residues. The CDR3 sequence: CASSLTDPVYGYTF. The DNA for the CDR3 is TGCGCCAGCAGCTTGACAGACCCCGTCTATGGCTACACCTTC.

This clonotype occurred many times. The chain couples TRBV20-1 to TRBJ2-1; 9 positions match TRBD2. Germline lookup yields CDR1 DFQATT and CDR2 SNEGSKA (reference sequence). V lost 6 bases, J lost 5 bases, and 11 bases stayed unmatched. The CDR3 spans 15 residues. CDR3 coding DNA: TGCAGTGCGCCAGTAGCGGGGGATCGTGACAATGAGCAGTTCTTC. Its protein product is CSAPVAGDRDNEQFF.

On this clonotype: Since the CDR3 does not end with the conserved phenylalanine or tryptophan, this likely comes from a read error. V is TRBV6-1 and J is TRBJ1-2; the match to TRBD1 covers 8 bases. The CDR3 has 13 amino acids. V trimming: 7 bases; J trimming: 3 bases; junction bases outside the gene matches: 4. Germline CDR1 is MNHNS and CDR2 is SASEGT. The CDR3 protein is CASTAGGYYGYTS. CDR3 nucleotides: TGTGCCAGCACGGCAGGGGGCTACTATGGCTACACCTCC.

There are many counts of this clonotype. This chain connects TRBV24-1 to TRBJ2-1, with unresolved D. The length of the CDR3 is 13 residues. V was trimmed by 5 bases and J by 8 bases, leaving 12 bases between them. Germline-derived CDR1 and CDR2 are KGHDR and SFDVKD. The CDR3 spells CATSVGSSYEQFF. CDR3 sequence (DNA): TGTGCCACCAGTGTTGGCAGTTCGTATGAGCAGTTCTTC.

The sample holds a few counts of this clonotype. This chain joins TRBV6-1 and TRBJ2-6, with 11 bases identical to TRBD1. The CDR3 length is 17 residues. Germline V lookup: CDR1 MNHNS, CDR2 SASEGT. V shed 5 bases and J 3 bases; nucleotides not matched to a gene: 6. CDR3 protein: CASSPDRGRGGANVLTF. DNA for the CDR3: TGTGCCAGCAGTCCGGACAGGGGGCGAGGTGGGGCCAACGTCCTGACTTTC.

The V gene is TRBV27, the J gene TRBJ2-4, with D possibly being TRBD1 (6 bases). The length of the CDR3 is 16 residues. The V end lost 5 bases, the J end lost 0 bases, and 14 bases lay between the germline ends. CDR1 and CDR2 from the germline V gene are MNHEY and SMNVEV (reference sequence). CDR3 region: CASSHGQSLAKNIQYF. In DNA form, the CDR3 reads TGTGCCAGCAGTCACGGACAGTCCCTAGCCAAAAACATTCAGTACTTC.

This clonotype was recorded many times. CDR3 protein: CASATGFSTDTQYF. The CDR3 DNA reads TGTGCCAGCGCGACAGGATTTAGCACAGATACGCAGTATTTT. This chain links TRBV6-4 with TRBJ2-3, with TRBD1 as a possible D gene (6 bases). The CDR3 has 14 residues. CDR1 and CDR2 from the germline V gene are MRHNA and SNTAGT. With 8 bases removed from V and 0 bases from J, the gap between germline ends came to 12 bases.

This chain connects TRBV12-3 or TRBV12-4 to TRBJ2-5, with TRBD2 matching over 8 bases. J was trimmed by 4 bases and V by 10 bases; bases with no gene match: 5. There are 12 residues in the CDR3. As DNA, the CDR3 is TGTGCCACGGGACTAGTGCCAGAGACCCAGTACTTC. Protein sequence: CATGLVPETQYF.

This clonotype was seen repeatedly, ten times or more. The chain links TRBV5-5 to TRBJ2-2; possibly TRBD2 for D (6 bases). Trimming left V 1 base short and J 5 bases short, with 9 bases between. This CDR3 spans 14 amino acids. Germline CDR1 and CDR2: SGHKS and YYEKEE (reference sequence). The CDR3 DNA follows: TGTGCCAGCAGCTTGCGGGGGTCTACCGGGGAGCTGTTTTTT. Encoded protein: CASSLRGSTGELFF.